The TCR beta chain described here comes from a study of monozygotic twins with inflammatory bowel disease. Overall study results and limits: People with IBD had fewer clonotypes in common with others than healthy twins did, especially with disease activity.

TCRdb re-called the 5' RACE reads and shows each CDR3 protein once, DNA omitted. Its listing shows around 450,000 distinct CDR3 sequences. The CDR3 is made up of 14 amino acids. Germline assignment: CDR1 KGHSH and CDR2 LQKENI. In regard to this clonotype: What it recognizes is unknown.

This TCR derives from a human donor with ulcerative colitis or Crohn's disease, or a healthy co-twin of an affected twin (not recorded which). The chain is built from TRBV18 and TRBJ1-1. Sequenced: blood. The CDR3 protein is CASSPTTVNTEAFF. The entire variable domain, with the rest obtained from reference TRBV18 and TRBJ1-1, is as follows: NAGVMQNPRHLVRRRGQEARLRCSPMKGHSHVYWYRQLPEEGLKFMVYLQKENIIDESGMPKERFSAEFPKEGPSILRIQQVVRGDSAAYFCASSPTTVNTEAFFGQGTRLTVV.